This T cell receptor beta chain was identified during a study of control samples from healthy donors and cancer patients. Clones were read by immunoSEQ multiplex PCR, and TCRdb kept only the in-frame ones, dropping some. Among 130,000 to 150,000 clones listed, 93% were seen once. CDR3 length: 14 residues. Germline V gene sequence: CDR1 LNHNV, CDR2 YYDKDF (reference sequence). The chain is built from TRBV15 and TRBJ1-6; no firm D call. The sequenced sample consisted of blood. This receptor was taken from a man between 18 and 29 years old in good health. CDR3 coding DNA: TGTGCTACGGCGGCAGGCTCCTATAATTCACCCCTCCACTTT. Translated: CATAAGSYNSPLHF.